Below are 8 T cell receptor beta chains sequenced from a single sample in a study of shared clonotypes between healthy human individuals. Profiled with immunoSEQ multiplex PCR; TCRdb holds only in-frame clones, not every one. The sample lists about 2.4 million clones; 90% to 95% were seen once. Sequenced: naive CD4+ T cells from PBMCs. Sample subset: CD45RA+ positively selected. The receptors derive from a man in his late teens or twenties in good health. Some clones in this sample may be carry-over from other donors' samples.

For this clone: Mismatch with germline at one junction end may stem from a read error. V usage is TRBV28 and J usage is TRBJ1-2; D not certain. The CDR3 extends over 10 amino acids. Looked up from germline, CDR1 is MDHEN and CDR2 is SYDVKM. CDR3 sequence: CASSTGVPYF. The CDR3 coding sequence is TGTGCCAGCAGTACCGGGGTTCCCTACTTC.

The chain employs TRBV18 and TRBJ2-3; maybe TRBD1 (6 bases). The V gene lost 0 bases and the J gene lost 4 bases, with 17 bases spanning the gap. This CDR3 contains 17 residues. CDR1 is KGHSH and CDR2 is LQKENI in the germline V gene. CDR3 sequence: CASSPPGRQGISDTQYF. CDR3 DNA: TGTGCCAGCTCACCACCAGGACGGCAGGGGATATCAGATACGCAGTATTTT.

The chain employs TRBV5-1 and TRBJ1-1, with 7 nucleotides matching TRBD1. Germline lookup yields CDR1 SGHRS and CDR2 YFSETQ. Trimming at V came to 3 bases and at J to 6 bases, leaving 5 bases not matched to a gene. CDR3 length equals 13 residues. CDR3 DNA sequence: TGCGCCAGCAGCTCAAACAGGGGCGCTGAAGCTTTCTTT. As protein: CASSSNRGAEAFF.

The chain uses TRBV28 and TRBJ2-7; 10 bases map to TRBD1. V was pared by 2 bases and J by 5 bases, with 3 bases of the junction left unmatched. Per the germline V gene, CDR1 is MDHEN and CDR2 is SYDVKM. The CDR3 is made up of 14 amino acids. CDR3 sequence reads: CASSLAGTGDEQYF. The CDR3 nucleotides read TGTGCCAGCAGTTTAGCCGGGACAGGGGACGAGCAGTACTTC.

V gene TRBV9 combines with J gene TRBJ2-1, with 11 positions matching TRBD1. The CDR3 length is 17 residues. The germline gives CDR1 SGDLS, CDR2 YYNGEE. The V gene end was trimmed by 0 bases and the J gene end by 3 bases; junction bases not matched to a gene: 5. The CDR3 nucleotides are TGTGCCAGCAGCGTAGCTCAGGACAGGGGGCTCTACAATGAGCAGTTCTTC. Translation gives CASSVAQDRGLYNEQFF. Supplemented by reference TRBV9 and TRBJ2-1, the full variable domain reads DSGVTQTPKHLITATGQRVTLRCSPRSGDLSVYWYQQSLDQGLQFLIQYYNGEERAKGNILERFSAQQFPDLHSELNLSSLELGDSALYFCASSVAQDRGLYNEQFFGPGTRLTVL.

CDR3 amino acids: CATSRVEAFYGYTF. The CDR3 coding sequence is TGTGCCACCAGCAGAGTGGAGGCCTTCTATGGCTACACCTTC. V gene TRBV15 combines with J gene TRBJ1-2; D ambiguous. V was pared by 1 base and J by 4 bases, with 10 bases between. Germline loops: CDR1 LNHNV, CDR2 YYDKDF (reference sequence). The CDR3 is 14 amino acids.

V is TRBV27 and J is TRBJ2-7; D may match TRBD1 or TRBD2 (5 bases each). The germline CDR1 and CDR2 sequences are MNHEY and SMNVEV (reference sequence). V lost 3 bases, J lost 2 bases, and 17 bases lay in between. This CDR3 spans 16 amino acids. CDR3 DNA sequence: TGTGCCAGCAGTTTCCGGTTGAGAGGGGTCCCCTACGAGCAGTACTTC. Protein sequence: CASSFRLRGVPYEQYF.

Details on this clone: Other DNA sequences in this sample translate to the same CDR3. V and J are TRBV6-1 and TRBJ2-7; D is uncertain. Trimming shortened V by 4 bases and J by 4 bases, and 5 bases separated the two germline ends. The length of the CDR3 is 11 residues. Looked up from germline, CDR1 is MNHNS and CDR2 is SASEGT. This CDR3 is CASSGGYEQYF. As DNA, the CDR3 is TGTGCCAGCAGTGGTGGTTACGAGCAGTACTTC.